These 22 T cell receptor beta chains came from one sample sequenced in a study of blood T cell repertoires in COVID-19. Method: immunoSEQ multiplex PCR; TCRdb's copy keeps in-frame clones and lacks some. The table has about 98,000 clones, over 70% seen once. Sequencing was performed on peripheral blood. Receptors originate from an elderly woman with acute or convalescent COVID-19.

The chain uses TRBV7-3 and TRBJ2-5; no reliable D call. The CDR3 is 14 residues long. V lost 0 bases to trimming and J lost 2 bases, with 7 bases between them. CDR1 SGHTA and CDR2 FQGTGA come from the germline V gene. The CDR3 nucleotides read TGTGCCAGCAGCTTAACTGGCAGGCAAGAGACCCAGTACTTC. Translation gives CASSLTGRQETQYF. Drawing the rest from reference TRBV7-3 and TRBJ2-5, the complete variable domain is GAGVSQTPSNKVTEKGKYVELRCDPISGHTALYWYRQSLGQGPEFLIYFQGTGAADDSGLPNDRFFAVRPEGSVSTLKIQRTERGDSAVYLCASSLTGRQETQYFGPGTRLLVL.

This clone came up once. This rearrangement joins TRBV5-6 to TRBJ1-1; 7 bases align to TRBD1. J gave up 1 base and V 5 bases, and 11 bases lay outside the gene matches. Germline CDR1 and CDR2: SGHDT and YYEEEE. The CDR3 has 16 residues. The CDR3 protein is CASRRGNRGRNTEAFF. DNA of the CDR3: TGTGCCAGCAGGCGGGGTAACAGGGGCAGGAACACTGAAGCTTTCTTT.

The rearrangement joins TRBV6-2 or TRBV6-3 to TRBJ1-1; possibly TRBD1 for D (5 bases). The CDR3 is made up of 15 amino acids. The V gene lost 6 bases and the J gene lost 4 bases, with 18 bases spanning the gap. Germline lookup yields CDR1 MNHEY and CDR2 SVGEGT. This CDR3 reads CASSLDPGMSTEAFF. CDR3 DNA: TGTGCCAGCAGCCTAGACCCAGGGATGAGCACTGAAGCTTTCTTT.

The chain employs TRBV15 and TRBJ2-1; the D gene is possibly TRBD2 (5 bases). Germline V CDR1 and CDR2: LNHNV, YYDKDF (reference sequence). Trimming shortened V by 5 bases and J by 5 bases, and 7 bases separated the two germline ends. This CDR3 comprises 12 residues. As DNA, the CDR3 is TGTGCCACCAGCGAGCGGAACAATGAGCAGTTCTTC. Translating it yields CATSERNNEQFF. The complete variable domain, with remaining parts taken from reference TRBV15 and TRBJ2-1, reads DAMVIQNPRYQVTQFGKPVTLSCSQTLNHNVMYWYQQKSSQAPKLLFHYYDKDFNNEADTPDNFQSRRPNTSFCFLDIRSPGLGDTAMYLCATSERNNEQFFGPGTRLTVL.

The rearrangement links TRBV9 to TRBJ1-1, with D perhaps TRBD1 (6 bases). V was shortened by 0 bases and J by 5 bases, with 14 bases between the two germline ends. The germline gives CDR1 SGDLS, CDR2 YYNGEE. There are 15 residues in the CDR3. The CDR3: CASSVGVRGGTEAFF. CDR3 nucleotides: TGTGCCAGCAGCGTAGGCGTCAGGGGTGGTACTGAAGCTTTCTTT.

The J gene is TRBJ1-3, the V gene TRBV27; no reliable D call. The germline CDR1 and CDR2 sequences are MNHEY and SMNVEV (reference sequence). The CDR3 length is 16 residues. Trimming took off 0 bases at V and 0 bases at J, with 9 bases between the two ends. CDR3 sequence (DNA): TGTGCCAGCAGTTTATCTGGTCGCAGCTCTGGAAACACCATATATTTT. It translates to CASSLSGRSSGNTIYF.

To note about this clone: Relative to the germline gene, one junction end is altered; a read error may explain this. V gene TRBV3-1 (or the pseudogene TRBV3-2) combines with J gene TRBJ2-5; 7 positions match TRBD1. Germline V gene sequence: CDR1 LGHDT, CDR2 YNNKEL (reference sequence). This CDR3 has 12 residues. The CDR3 bases are TGTGCCAGCAGCCAAATGGGGACAGCTTCCAACTTC. As protein: CASSQMGTASNF.

This chain joins TRBV7-2 and TRBJ1-2; 7 bases fit TRBD1. The CDR3 has 15 amino acids. CDR1 is SGHTA, CDR2 FQGNSA, per germline. With 2 bases clipped from V and 8 bases from J, the junction kept 11 bases outside the gene matches. Written as DNA, the CDR3 is TGTGCCAGCAGCTTATTAGGGGGCGCCGGAGGGGGCTACACCTTC. Translation: CASSLLGGAGGGYTF.

The chain carries TRBV9 and TRBJ2-1, with 10 bases lining up with TRBD2. CDR1 and CDR2 from the germline V gene are SGDLS and YYNGEE. V gave up 0 bases and J gave up 7 bases; unmatched junction bases: 7. This CDR3 comprises 16 residues. CDR3: CASSVAQLAGLNEQFF. Here the CDR3 DNA reads TGTGCCAGCAGCGTAGCGCAACTAGCGGGACTTAATGAGCAGTTCTTC.

The rearrangement uses TRBV6-5 and TRBJ1-1; possibly TRBD1 for D (6 bases). This CDR3 has 15 amino acids. Germline V gene data show CDR1 as MNHEY and CDR2 as SVGAGI. The ends were cut back, 6 bases at V and 0 bases at J, with 14 bases in the middle. Written as DNA, the CDR3 is TGTGCCAGCAGGCTCCAAGACAGGATGAACACTGAAGCTTTCTTT. Translation gives CASRLQDRMNTEAFF.

The rearrangement joins TRBV19 to TRBJ1-2; a weak D match, TRBD1 (5 bases). This CDR3 spans 12 amino acids. The V and J ends lost 1 base and 8 bases respectively, with 8 bases between them. Germline assignment: CDR1 LNHDA and CDR2 SQIVND (reference sequence). This CDR3 is CASSIAREGYTF. The CDR3 bases are TGTGCCAGTAGTATAGCCAGGGAAGGCTACACCTTC.

CDR3 amino acids: CASSPRDFSGNTIYF. CDR3 nucleotides: TGTGCCAGCAGCCCACGGGACTTCTCTGGAAACACCATATATTTT. The chain couples TRBV9 to TRBJ1-3, with D possibly TRBD1 on 5 matching bases. Trimming took 4 bases from V and 0 from J, leaving 11 bases between them. From germline, CDR1 is SGDLS and CDR2 YYNGEE. This CDR3 has 15 amino acids.

The V call is TRBV19, the J call TRBJ1-4, with a possible D match to TRBD1 (5 bases). CDR3 length: 13 amino acids. Germline CDR1 reads LNHDA; CDR2 reads SQIVND (reference sequence). V was pared by 7 bases and J by 6 bases, with 12 bases between. The CDR3: CASMQGSHEKLFF. CDR3 nucleotides: TGTGCCAGTATGCAGGGTTCGCATGAAAAACTGTTTTTT. Using reference TRBV19 and TRBJ1-4 for the parts outside the CDR3, the full variable domain is DGGITQSPKYLFRKEGQNVTLSCEQNLNHDAMYWYRQDPGQGLRLIYYSQIVNDFQKGDIAEGYSVSREKKESFPLTVTSAQKNPTAFYLCASMQGSHEKLFFGSGTQLSVL.

V usage is TRBV19 and J usage is TRBJ2-5; TRBD1 aligns across 8 bases. This CDR3 contains 14 residues. The germline V gene encodes CDR1 LNHDA and CDR2 SQIVND (reference sequence). V gave up 4 bases and J gave up 1 base; unmatched junction bases: 2. CDR3 in DNA: TGTGCCAGTAGTACGGGACAGGCCCAAGAGACCCAGTACTTC. Protein: CASSTGQAQETQYF.

This sequence joins TRBV2 and TRBJ2-7; 8 bases are shared with TRBD2. CDR3 length: 13 residues. Losses at the gene ends were 5 bases for V and 6 bases for J; bases not matched to a gene: 6. Germline V gives CDR1 SNHLY, CDR2 FYNNEI. CDR3 nucleotides: TGTGCCAGCAGTATCCGGGAGGGGGGCGAGCAGTACTTC. Translation: CASSIREGGEQYF.

This chain joins TRBV5-1 and TRBJ1-4; D may be TRBD1 (6 bases). CDR1 is SGHRS and CDR2 is YFSETQ in the germline V gene. V lost 6 bases and J lost 7, with 13 bases in between. This CDR3 comprises 13 residues. The CDR3 loop is CASKRGMVEKLFF. CDR3 coding DNA: TGCGCCAGCAAAAGGGGGATGGTTGAAAAACTGTTTTTT.

This sequence joins TRBV3-1 (or the pseudogene TRBV3-2) and TRBJ1-1; D not resolved. The CDR3 extends over 13 amino acids. Trimming cost V 1 base and J 10 bases, with 13 bases left between them. Germline CDR1 reads LGHDT; CDR2 reads YNNKEL (reference sequence). This CDR3 is CASSQVNLEGAFF. CDR3 DNA sequence: TGTGCCAGCAGCCAAGTTAACCTAGAGGGAGCTTTCTTT.

The CDR3, as DNA: TGTGCCACCAGCAGAGGCAGGACGAACACCGGGGAGCTGTTTTTT. It translates to CATSRGRTNTGELFF. The chain combines TRBV15 with TRBJ2-2; D ambiguous. The CDR3 extends over 15 amino acids. With 1 base removed from V and 0 bases from J, the gap between germline ends came to 6 bases. Germline values: CDR1 LNHNV, CDR2 YYDKDF (reference sequence).

This chain links TRBV18 with TRBJ1-2; 9 nucleotides line up with TRBD1. V lost 0 bases and J lost 4; bases outside the gene matches: 18. Germline CDR1 and CDR2: KGHSH and LQKENI. The CDR3 is 20 residues long. CDR3: CASSPPPPGTGIFLSYGYTF. CDR3 bases: TGTGCCAGCTCACCACCCCCCCCCGGGACAGGGATCTTCCTATCCTATGGCTACACCTTC.

This clone came up once. The chain uses TRBV6-5 and TRBJ1-2; D is perhaps TRBD1 (5 bases). This CDR3 is built from 13 residues. In germline, CDR1 is MNHEY, CDR2 SVGAGI. V was clipped by 6 bases and J by 4 bases, with 12 bases between them. In nucleotides, the CDR3 is TGTGCCAGCAGGGACACCTTGGGCTATGGCTACACCTTC. Amino acids: CASRDTLGYGYTF.

The rearrangement links TRBV25-1 to TRBJ2-5, with D maybe TRBD2 (6 bases). Germline loops: CDR1 MGHDK, CDR2 SYGVNS. CDR3 length: 13 amino acids. V lost 3 bases and J 5 bases, leaving 10 bases between the germline ends. The CDR3 region has the DNA TGTGCCAGCAGTGATGGAGGGATTGAGACCCAGTACTTC. Translation gives CASSDGGIETQYF.

V gene TRBV19 combines with J gene TRBJ1-1, with a weak D call TRBD1 (5 bases). CDR3 length: 14 amino acids. Trimming pared 2 bases from V and 4 bases from J, leaving 11 bases between. The V gene's germline CDR1 is LNHDA and CDR2 SQIVND (reference sequence). CDR3 in amino acids: CASSIRGGGTEAFF. CDR3 bases: TGTGCCAGTAGTATAAGGGGAGGAGGCACTGAAGCTTTCTTT.